The clone carrying this T cell receptor (beta chain) was counted a few times. This sample stems from a study of T cells in Graves' hyperthyroidism and ophthalmopathy. The CDR3 is 15 residues long. The V segment lost 2 bases and the J segment 7 bases; nucleotides outside the gene matches: 8. The germline V gene encodes CDR1 MGHDK and CDR2 SYGVNS. RNA transcripts provided the source from which TCR beta CDR3 regions were amplified. HTBI primers were employed in a first-round RT-PCR of the TCR CDR3. A single record per CDR3 protein comes from TCRdb applying MiXCR to the multiplex PCR reads. The profile shows 300,000 or so distinct CDR3 sequences, approximately 22% of them singletons. Lactation, pregnancy, other autoimmune disease or uncontrolled infection excluded patients. PBMCs were derived from approximately 10 ml fresh peripheral blood.

This receptor was obtained from a woman between 50 and 59 years old with Graves' hyperthyroidism. The sequenced sample was blood. The chain is built from TRBV25-1 and TRBJ2-1; TRBD1 agrees at 7 bases. The CDR3 sequence is CASSERQGFWNEQFF. CDR3 nucleotide sequence: TGTGCCAGCAGTGAAAGACAGGGATTTTGGAATGAGCAGTTCTTC.